A selection of T cell receptor beta chains follows, all from one sample in a study of CD8 T cells in Susac syndrome. TCRdb re-analysed the immunoSEQ multiplex PCR reads in MiXCR, keeping a single row per CDR3 protein. The table lists around 200,000 distinct CDR3 sequences, 90% to 95% of them singletons, with approximately 0.094% in the top ten. Specimen: CD4+ T cells from PBMCs. These receptors came from a human donor in good health. Both conserved end residues are part of each CDR3. A D gene is named only where the DNA matches it firmly. Not every row has a clone size; where given, it reads once, few, many or a size class.

D,V,size,J,DNA,CDR3
TRBD1,TRBV20-1,NA,TRBJ1-2,TGCAGTGCTAGTGTGGTGGGACAGGATATCGATGGCTACACCTTC,CSASVVGQDIDGYTF
NA,TRBV14,NA,TRBJ1-5,TGTGCCAGCAGCCAAGGACACCTTAATCAGCCCCAGCATTTT,CASSQGHLNQPQHF
TRBD2,TRBV3-1,NA,TRBJ2-5,TGTGCCAGCAGCCAACAAACGGGGGGGCAAGAGACCCAGTACTTC,CASSQQTGGQETQYF
NA,TRBV5-1,NA,TRBJ2-1,TGCGCCAGCAGCTTCGGTCCAGGGAGCGGCAATGAGCAGTTCTTC,CASSFGPGSGNEQFF
NA,TRBV29-1,NA,TRBJ1-1,TGCAGCGTGGGCCCCGGGCTTGGTGAAGCTTTCTTT,CSVGPGLGEAFF
TRBD1,TRBV12-3/TRBV12-4,NA,TRBJ1-2,TGTGCCAGCAGTCCGCAGACAGGGGAAAGGGGTCCCTACACCTTC,CASSPQTGERGPYTF
NA,TRBV19,NA,TRBJ1-3,TGTGCCAGTACCGGAAACACCATATATTTT,CASTGNTIYF
TRBD1,TRBV3-1,once,TRBJ1-2,TGTGCCAGCAGCCAAGGAGAGGGCGGACAGGGTGGCGGCTACACCTTC,CASSQGEGGQGGGYTF
TRBD1,TRBV2,NA,TRBJ2-5,TGTGCCAGCAGAACACCGGGACAGCAAGAGACCCAGTACTTC,CASRTPGQQETQYF
NA,TRBV29-1,NA,TRBJ1-1,TGCAGCGTTTCGCACGTGAACACTGAAGCTTTCTTT,CSVSHVNTEAFF
TRBD1,TRBV24-1,NA,TRBJ1-2,TGTGCCACCAGTGATCCACGACAGGGGGACTATGGCTACACCTTC,CATSDPRQGDYGYTF
NA,TRBV30,NA,TRBJ2-2,TGTGCCTGGAGCGGAAGGGAGATTAGGACCGGGGAGCTGTTTTTT,CAWSGREIRTGELFF
NA,TRBV3-1,NA,TRBJ2-4,TGTGCCAGCAGCGCGAAACAGGGAGCCAAAAACATTCAGTACTTC,CASSAKQGAKNIQYF
NA,TRBV5-1,once,TRBJ2-3,TGCGCCAGCAGAACCGGGGGAGATACGCAGTATTTT,CASRTGGDTQYF
NA,TRBV20-1,NA,TRBJ1-1,TGCAGTGCTAGTATTGCGGGTGACACTGAAGCTTTCTTT,CSASIAGDTEAFF
TRBD1,TRBV25-1,NA,TRBJ2-5,TGTGCCAGCAGGGCAGGGGGAACGATGTACCAAGAGACCCAGTACTTC,CASRAGGTMYQETQYF
TRBD2,TRBV29-1,NA,TRBJ2-1,TGCAGCGTTGATTCGACTAGCGGGAGGGGACGTGGGCAGTTCTTC,CSVDSTSGRGRGQFF
TRBD1,TRBV27,NA,TRBJ2-3,TGTGCCAGCAGTTTTGAACCGGACAGGGGGCGGGGCACAGATACGCAGTATTTT,CASSFEPDRGRGTDTQYF
NA,TRBV29-1,once,TRBJ2-3,TGCAGCGTTGAATATTCGGGCACAGATACGCAGTATTTT,CSVEYSGTDTQYF
TRBD1,TRBV9,NA,TRBJ1-5,TGTGCCAGCAGCGTATTAGGAACAGGGGATCAGCCCCAGCATTTT,CASSVLGTGDQPQHF
NA,TRBV4-1,NA,TRBJ1-4,TGCGCCAGCAGCCAAGATCTAGACCGCTCTCCTAAACTGTTTTTT,CASSQDLDRSPKLFF
TRBD1,TRBV5-1,NA,TRBJ1-2,TGCGCCAGCAGCCCCACTCCCGGGACAGTGAGTTCCACCTTC,CASSPTPGTVSSTF
NA,TRBV30,NA,TRBJ2-1,TGTGCCGGGACCAGGGGGGGGAGCGGTGAGCAGTTCTTC,CAGTRGGSGEQFF
NA,TRBV29-1,NA,TRBJ2-5,TGCAGCGTTGCAGGCCCTCACGAGACCCAGTACTTC,CSVAGPHETQYF
NA,TRBV24-1,NA,TRBJ2-2,TGTGCCACCAAGGTGGCAGTCACCGGGGAGCTGTTTTTT,CATKVAVTGELFF
NA,TRBV15,NA,TRBJ2-7,TGTGCCACCAGCACCAATGGTCCCTACGAGCAGTACTTC,CATSTNGPYEQYF
NA,TRBV30,NA,TRBJ1-5,TGTGCCTGGGGGGACTCTTTCAATCAGCCCCAGCATTTT,CAWGDSFNQPQHF
NA,TRBV20-1,NA,TRBJ2-1,TGCAGTGCTGAGGCAGTTCGGAATGAGCAGTTCTTC,CSAEAVRNEQFF
TRBD1,TRBV18,NA,TRBJ2-6,TGTGCCAGCTCACCGTCTACAGGGGTCGGGGCCAACGTCCTGACTTTC,CASSPSTGVGANVLTF
NA,TRBV24-1,NA,TRBJ1-2,TGTGCCACCAGTGTCGGGGCTAACTATGGCTACACCTTC,CATSVGANYGYTF
NA,TRBV3-1,NA,TRBJ2-3,TGTGCCAGCAGCCCGAGAAGGCACACAGATACGCAGTATTTT,CASSPRRHTDTQYF
NA,TRBV7-9,NA,TRBJ1-2,TGTGCCAGCAGCCCAGACGGTTACATTAACTATGGCTACACCTTC,CASSPDGYINYGYTF
TRBD1,TRBV3-1,NA,TRBJ1-4,TGTGCCAGCAGTTCCGGACAGGGTGAGGAAAAACTGTTTTTT,CASSSGQGEEKLFF
TRBD2,TRBV9,NA,TRBJ2-7,TGTGCCAGCAGCCCCCGGACTAGCGGCCGCTACGAGCAGTACTTC,CASSPRTSGRYEQYF
NA,TRBV25-1,NA,TRBJ1-5,TGTGCCAGCACGCAGGGTAATCAGCCCCAGCATTTT,CASTQGNQPQHF
NA,TRBV29-1,NA,TRBJ1-1,TGCAGCGTTGCCACATACTTGGACACTGAAGCTTTCTTT,CSVATYLDTEAFF
NA,TRBV6-5,NA,TRBJ2-7,TGTGCCAGCAGTTTCTCCCCCGGACAGAACGAGCAGTACTTC,CASSFSPGQNEQYF
NA,TRBV20-1,NA,TRBJ2-2,TGCAGTGCACACTTCGGAGGGACCGGGGAGCTGTTTTTT,CSAHFGGTGELFF
TRBD1,TRBV4-1,NA,TRBJ1-2,TGCGCCAGCAGCCAAGACCGGTCCGGGACAGGGGTTGGGAACTATGGCTACACCTTC,CASSQDRSGTGVGNYGYTF
TRBD2,TRBV10-1,NA,TRBJ2-1,TGCGCCAGCAGTGATCTTGGACTAGCGGGCCTCAATGAGCAGTTCTTC,CASSDLGLAGLNEQFF
NA,TRBV9,NA,TRBJ1-5,TGTGCCAGCAGTCCGAGGGATCAGCCCCAGCATTTT,CASSPRDQPQHF